This T cell receptor beta chain was profiled in a study of long-term antiretroviral therapy in people with HIV. As regards this clone: No antigen is known for it.

General observations from the study: Blood obtained between the mid-2000s and the late 2010s may reflect older ART regimens. Subsequent to ART, diversity was augmented yet persisted below that of transplant donor controls. When set beside controls, HIV repertoires had CDR3 length ranges that were narrower.

Specimens held roughly 0.9-10 million cryopreserved PBMC prior to DNA extraction. This was the immunoSEQ v3.0 assay at survey level. Data came from immunoSEQ multiplex PCR; TCRdb stores just in-frame clones and leaves some out. This sample has under 30,000 clones, with about 95% found just once. The CDR3 runs to 13 residues. CDR1 is SNHLY, CDR2 FYNNEI, per germline. V lost 6 bases, J lost 10 bases, and 15 bases lay in between. The sequences come from unsorted PBMCs, collected 6 to 6.5 years after starting antiretroviral therapy. The origin of this receptor is a man in his thirties or forties with HIV. This sequence joins TRBV2 and TRBJ1-4; tentatively, D is TRBD1 (6 bases). The CDR3: CASRGPGDAKLFF. The CDR3 DNA is TGTGCCAGCAGGGGGCCAGGGGACGCAAAACTGTTTTTT.